Each of the 30 T cell receptor beta chains below was sequenced from the same sample in a study of T cell responses to AZD1222 COVID-19 vaccine. Clones were read by immunoSEQ multiplex PCR, and TCRdb kept only the in-frame ones, dropping some. The table has some 90,000 clones, approximately 90% seen once. The sequencing here drew on peripheral blood, taken on day 0 of AZD1222 vaccination. These receptor sequences come from an adult in good health.

The CDR3: CASSLTQGHEQYF. The CDR3 nucleotides are TGTGCCAGCAGTTTAACCCAGGGACACGAGCAGTACTTC. The V and J genes are TRBV28 and TRBJ2-7, with D perhaps matching TRBD1 or TRBD2 (5 bases each). Germline CDR1 and CDR2: MDHEN and SYDVKM. The CDR3 runs 13 residues. V dropped 2 bases and J dropped 5 bases, with 10 bases sitting between them. Combining the CDR3 with reference TRBV28 and TRBJ2-7 gives the whole variable domain DVKVTQSSRYLVKRTGEKVFLECVQDMDHENMFWYRQDPGLGLRLIYFSYDVKMKEKGDIPEGYSVSREKKERFSLILESASTNQTSMYLCASSLTQGHEQYFGPGTRLTVT.

This chain joins TRBV6-5 and TRBJ2-7; 7 bases are a match to TRBD1. The germline V gene encodes CDR1 MNHEY and CDR2 SVGAGI. The ends lost 0 bases at V and 3 bases at J; junction bases unmatched: 5. This CDR3 contains 15 residues. CDR3 sequence reads: CASSYSSGGSYEQYF. CDR3 DNA: TGTGCCAGCAGTTACTCGTCAGGGGGTAGCTACGAGCAGTACTTC.

V is TRBV7-9 and J is TRBJ1-1, with unresolved D. The CDR3 consists of 13 residues. The germline V gene has CDR1 SEHNR and CDR2 FQNEAQ (reference sequence). The germline V and J ends were trimmed by 4 bases and 2 bases, with 8 bases remaining between them. The CDR3 region has the DNA TGTGCCAGCAGCTCTCAACCCAACACTGAAGCTTTCTTT. This gives the protein CASSSQPNTEAFF.

CDR3 sequence reads: CASSYDGLYGYTF. The DNA of the CDR3 is TGTGCCAGCAGTTACGACGGCCTCTATGGCTACACCTTC. The chain employs TRBV6-2 or TRBV6-3 and TRBJ1-2; D not resolved. The germline V and J ends were trimmed by 2 bases and 4 bases, with 8 bases remaining between them. Germline CDR1 reads MNHEY; CDR2 reads SVGEGT. There are 13 residues in the CDR3.

This clone appeared a few times. V and J are TRBV30 and TRBJ1-5, with D maybe TRBD1 (6 bases). CDR1 GTSNPN and CDR2 SVGIG come from the germline V gene (reference sequence). The V and J ends lost 0 bases and 4 bases respectively, with 16 bases between them. The length of the CDR3 is 16 residues. The CDR3 is CAWSVRSGVGNQPQHF. In DNA form, the CDR3 reads TGTGCCTGGAGTGTAAGGTCAGGGGTGGGGAATCAGCCCCAGCATTTT. The full variable domain, with the rest looked up from reference TRBV30 and TRBJ1-5, is SQTIHQWPATLVQPVGSPLSLECTVEGTSNPNLYWYRQAAGRGLQLLFYSVGIGQISSEVPQNLSASRPQDRQFILSSKKLLLSDSGFYLCAWSVRSGVGNQPQHFGDGTRLSIL.

This clone was picked up one time. The chain has TRBV5-8 and TRBJ1-2; 8 bases agree with TRBD1. From germline, CDR1 is SGHTS and CDR2 YDEGEE. V was clipped by 0 bases and J by 6 bases; unmatched bases: 4. There are 14 residues in the CDR3. The CDR3 loop reads CASSLGDRIDGYTF. Written as DNA, the CDR3 is TGTGCCAGCAGCTTGGGGGACAGGATCGATGGCTACACCTTC.

On this clone itself: At one of its ends the junction is not consistent with the germline gene, which may arise from a read error. This chain connects TRBV7-7 to TRBJ1-6; D is possibly TRBD1 (5 bases). This CDR3 region has 13 residues. CDR1 is SSHAT, CDR2 FNYEAQ, per germline (reference sequence). The CDR3 DNA sequence: TGTGCTAGCAGTCGGGACGGCAATTCACCCCTCCACTTT. Amino acids: CASSRDGNSPLHF.

CDR3 amino acids: CASDEQGANQPQHF. CDR3 coding DNA: TGTGCCAGTGACGAACAGGGGGCCAATCAGCCCCAGCATTTT. This chain connects TRBV28 to TRBJ1-5, with 9 positions matching TRBD1. J gave up 3 bases and V 9 bases, and 6 bases lay outside the gene matches. The CDR3 runs 14 residues. The germline V gene encodes CDR1 MDHEN and CDR2 SYDVKM. The entire variable domain, with the rest obtained from reference TRBV28 and TRBJ1-5, is as follows: DVKVTQSSRYLVKRTGEKVFLECVQDMDHENMFWYRQDPGLGLRLIYFSYDVKMKEKGDIPEGYSVSREKKERFSLILESASTNQTSMYLCASDEQGANQPQHFGDGTRLSIL.

The chain has TRBV10-3 and TRBJ2-1; D gene unclear. The V gene's germline CDR1 is ENHRY and CDR2 SYGVKD. CDR3 length equals 12 residues. The V gene lost 6 bases and the J gene lost 9 bases, with 12 bases spanning the gap. CDR3 coding DNA: TGTGCCATCAGGGTGGAGCTTGGTGAGCAGTTCTTC. Its translation: CAIRVELGEQFF.

V usage is TRBV11-2 and J usage is TRBJ1-4; no definite D call. The germline V gene has CDR1 SGHAT and CDR2 FQNNGV. There are 14 residues in the CDR3. Deletions cut 5 bases from V and 10 bases from J, with 17 bases between. The DNA for the CDR3 is TGTGCCAGCAGCCCCCTCCCAGGCATGGGAAAACTGTTTTTT. It codes for CASSPLPGMGKLFF.

Concerning this clone: Germline and junction disagree at one end, which may indicate a read error. The chain is built from TRBV5-1 and TRBJ1-2; TRBD1 is a possible D gene (6 bases). The CDR3 has 14 residues. Germline CDR1 and CDR2: SGHRS and YFSETQ. CDR3 loop: CASSLEGHGYDYTF. The CDR3 nucleotides read TGCGCCAGCAGCTTGGAGGGACATGGCTATGACTACACCTTC. Looking up the rest from reference TRBV5-1 and TRBJ1-2 gives the full variable domain: KAGVTQTPRYLIKTRGQQVTLSCSPISGHRSVSWYQQTPGQGLQFLFEYFSETQRNKGNFPGRFSGRQFSNSRSEMNVSTLELGDSALYLCASSLEGHGYDYTFGSGTRLTVV.

The chain couples TRBV18 to TRBJ2-7; D perhaps matches TRBD1 (6 bases). The CDR3 contains 15 residues. V was clipped by 2 bases and J by 5 bases, with 16 bases between them. In germline, CDR1 is KGHSH, CDR2 LQKENI. In DNA form, the CDR3 reads TGTGCCAGCTCACCATGGGGGCAGGGAGACAACGAGCAGTACTTC. Translated, it gives CASSPWGQGDNEQYF.

In this sample, this clone turned up once. CDR3 protein: CASRGRVQGSNEQYF. Here the CDR3 DNA reads TGTGCCTCCAGGGGGAGGGTACAGGGATCTAACGAGCAGTACTTC. The J gene is TRBJ2-7, the V gene TRBV6-5, with D perhaps matching TRBD1 or TRBD2 (7 bases each). The CDR3 length is 15 residues. V was trimmed by 11 bases and J by 5 bases, leaving 25 bases between them. Germline V gives CDR1 MNHEY, CDR2 SVGAGI.

The rearrangement links TRBV11-2 to TRBJ2-5, with 9 bases that match TRBD2. In germline, CDR1 is SGHAT, CDR2 FQNNGV. The CDR3 contains 15 residues. V dropped 3 bases and J dropped 2; count of bases not matched to a gene: 4. The CDR3 DNA is TGTGCCAGCAGCTTTCTAGCGGGAAATCAAGAGACCCAGTACTTC. This sequence encodes CASSFLAGNQETQYF.

The chain joins TRBV4-3 to TRBJ1-2, with 10 bases fitting TRBD1. This CDR3 spans 16 amino acids. V was clipped by 4 bases and J by 8 bases; unmatched bases: 13. Germline V lookup: CDR1 LGHNA, CDR2 YSLEER. CDR3 nucleotides: TGCGCCAGCAGCCCTGCGTTGGGGACAGGGGCAGGGGGCTACACCTTC. This gives the protein CASSPALGTGAGGYTF.

This chain links TRBV19 with TRBJ1-6; 7 positions match TRBD1. Germline values: CDR1 LNHDA, CDR2 SQIVND (reference sequence). The length of the CDR3 is 14 residues. V dropped 4 bases and J dropped 10; count of bases not matched to a gene: 7. The CDR3 DNA reads as TGTGCCAGTAGTAGCCACAGGGGAGAGTCACCCCTCCACTTT. It is translated as CASSSHRGESPLHF.

The V gene is TRBV18, the J gene TRBJ2-5, with 11 positions matching TRBD1. Germline loops: CDR1 KGHSH, CDR2 LQKENI. This CDR3 has 15 amino acids. V was clipped by 1 base and J by 5 bases; unmatched bases: 3. The CDR3 is CASSPRTGGGETQYF. DNA of the CDR3: TGTGCCAGCTCACCACGGACAGGGGGCGGGGAGACCCAGTACTTC.

This chain connects TRBV7-6 to TRBJ2-5; tentatively, D is TRBD2 (6 bases). The CDR3 length is 16 residues. Trimming took off 1 base at V and 12 bases at J, with 24 bases between the two ends. CDR1 is SGHVS and CDR2 is FNYEAQ in the germline V gene. The CDR3: CASSLGLVPNLASEYF. In DNA, the CDR3 is TGTGCCAGCAGCTTAGGCCTAGTCCCAAATCTAGCGTCGGAGTACTTC.

The chain couples TRBV9 to TRBJ2-2; TRBD1 matches at 9 bases. V was clipped by 0 bases and J by 7 bases; unmatched bases: 10. The germline V gene has CDR1 SGDLS and CDR2 YYNGEE. The CDR3 is made up of 17 amino acids. This chain's CDR3 is CASSVAPGQGMGGELFF. CDR3 sequence (DNA): TGTGCCAGCAGCGTAGCTCCGGGACAGGGCATGGGCGGGGAGCTGTTTTTT.

The rearrangement uses TRBV19 and TRBJ2-3, with D tentatively TRBD2 (5 bases). Germline V gene lookup returns CDR1 LNHDA and CDR2 SQIVND (reference sequence). The CDR3 length is 14 residues. Trimming took 3 bases from V and 5 from J, leaving 12 bases between them. This CDR3 is CASSMPGSKDTQYF. The CDR3 region has the DNA TGTGCCAGTAGTATGCCGGGGAGTAAAGATACGCAGTATTTT.

CDR3 DNA: TGTGCCAGCAGCTTAACGCGACTGAACACTGAAGCTTTCTTT. Residues: CASSLTRLNTEAFF. The chain is built from TRBV13 and TRBJ1-1; no firm D call. The CDR3 spans 14 residues. V was pared by 2 bases and J by 0 bases, with 7 bases between. CDR1 is PRHDT and CDR2 is FYEKMQ in the germline V gene (reference sequence).

This chain connects TRBV6-5 to TRBJ1-3; D is ambiguous. The CDR3 has 14 amino acids. Trimming stripped 0 bases from V and 0 bases from J, with 3 bases between. Germline V gene sequence: CDR1 MNHEY, CDR2 SVGAGI. This CDR3 reads CASSYSSSGNTIYF. CDR3 nucleotide sequence: TGTGCCAGCAGTTACTCGAGCTCTGGAAACACCATATATTTT.

V usage is TRBV6-5 and J usage is TRBJ2-3; D might be TRBD1 or TRBD2, each matching 6 bases. This CDR3 has 15 residues. The V end was cut by 6 bases, the J end by 1 base, with 14 bases between. The germline V gene has CDR1 MNHEY and CDR2 SVGAGI. The CDR3 sequence: CASRVTGAGTDTQYF. CDR3 DNA: TGTGCCAGCAGGGTAACGGGGGCAGGCACAGATACGCAGTATTTT.

The chain links TRBV7-9 to TRBJ2-2; D unresolved. Trimming pared 6 bases from V and 5 bases from J, leaving 19 bases between. The CDR3 covers 16 residues. Germline values: CDR1 SEHNR, CDR2 FQNEAQ (reference sequence). The DNA of the CDR3 is TGTGCCAGCAGTGTGACGGACCATGTTAGGACCGGGGAGCTGTTTTTT. This translates into CASSVTDHVRTGELFF.

This sequence joins TRBV5-1 and TRBJ2-5, with TRBD2 identical over 9 bases. From germline, CDR1 is SGHRS and CDR2 YFSETQ. Trimming took 0 bases from V and 2 from J; bases not matched to a gene: 2. The CDR3 consists of 15 residues. In nucleotides, the CDR3 is TGCGCCAGCAGCTTGGCTAGCGGGGATCAAGAGACCCAGTACTTC. Protein: CASSLASGDQETQYF.

This chain joins TRBV6-4 and TRBJ2-7, with TRBD1 as a possible D gene (7 bases). V was trimmed by 1 base and J by 4 bases, leaving 14 bases between them. The CDR3 spans 15 residues. Germline V gives CDR1 MRHNA, CDR2 SNTAGT. The CDR3, as DNA: TGTGCCAGCAGTGACTGGAGGGGGCGAGTTTACGAGCAGTACTTC. Protein product: CASSDWRGRVYEQYF.

This rearrangement joins TRBV7-9 to TRBJ2-1; 12 bases are shared with TRBD2. Losses at the gene ends were 5 bases for V and 0 bases for J; bases not matched to a gene: 5. Germline V CDR1 and CDR2: SEHNR, FQNEAQ (reference sequence). This CDR3 is 17 amino acids long. CDR3 nucleotides: TGTGCCAGCAGCACTGGACTAGCGGGACTCTCCTACAATGAGCAGTTCTTC. Its protein product is CASSTGLAGLSYNEQFF.

The CDR3 is CASSVAGGHLHNEQFF. CDR3 nucleotide sequence: TGTGCCAGCAGCGTAGCGGGGGGGCATCTTCACAATGAGCAGTTCTTC. The chain links TRBV9 to TRBJ2-1; 8 bases align to TRBD2. J was trimmed by 5 bases and V by 0 bases; bases with no gene match: 7. Per germline, CDR1 SGDLS and CDR2 YYNGEE. This CDR3 has 16 residues.

V is TRBV5-4 and J is TRBJ1-6; D unclear. CDR3 length equals 16 residues. Trimming stripped 4 bases from V and 0 bases from J, with 11 bases between. From germline, CDR1 is SGHNT and CDR2 YYREEE (reference sequence). The DNA of the CDR3 is TGTGCCAGCAGCCTGGACGGGAGCTCCTATAATTCACCCCTCCACTTT. Its translation: CASSLDGSSYNSPLHF.

The chain's CDR3 is CASSLVDRSNYGYTF. The DNA for the CDR3 is TGTGCCAGCAGCTTGGTGGACAGGAGTAACTATGGCTACACCTTC. This chain connects TRBV5-6 to TRBJ1-2, with TRBD1 matching over 7 bases. V trimming: 0 bases; J trimming: 1 base; junction bases outside the gene matches: 3. CDR1 and CDR2 from the germline V gene are SGHDT and YYEEEE. The CDR3 runs to 15 residues. Together with reference TRBV5-6 and TRBJ1-2, the CDR3 gives the full variable domain: DAGVTQSPTHLIKTRGQQVTLRCSPKSGHDTVSWYQQALGQGPQFIFQYYEEEERQRGNFPDRFSGHQFPNYSSELNVNALLLGDSALYLCASSLVDRSNYGYTFGSGTRLTVV.